This TCR beta chain is drawn from a study of blood T cell repertoires in COVID-19. Study summary: PBMCs, B-cell-depleted T cells, or T cells were the source of the cDNA or gDNA that made up the material.

This CDR3 has 18 residues. Germline lookup yields CDR1 SGDLS and CDR2 YYNGEE. V trimming: 0 bases; J trimming: 0 bases; junction bases outside the gene matches: 9. In the study's own analysis: Estimates of nucleated cell counts were drawn from the amplification of reference gene primers. TCRdb's table, derived via immunoSEQ multiplex PCR, lists solely in-frame clones and lacks some. That table supplies the V and J calls and clone size; D and trimming were determined from the DNA. The sample contains approximately 85,000 clones, approximately 78% of which appear only once. The TCR comes from a human donor in a cohort sampled during active COVID-19. This chain uses TRBV9 with TRBJ2-7, with 10 bases lining up with TRBD1. Sequenced sample: peripheral blood. The CDR3 sequence is CASSVGAGQGLSSYEQYF. CDR3 DNA: TGTGCCAGCAGCGTAGGTGCGGGACAGGGGTTAAGCTCCTACGAGCAGTACTTC.